This T cell receptor (beta chain) stems from a study of beta chain features in type 1 diabetes. At the level of the study: Sorted cells from all samples, numbering 107,917,701, were examined.

Germline V gene data show CDR1 as SGHAT and CDR2 as FQNNGV. The V gene lost 1 base and the J gene lost 10 bases, with 13 bases spanning the gap. CDR3 length: 13 residues. Overall study results and limits: Shorter TCRB CDR3s, moderately but significantly so, marked every one of the four CD4+ subsets in Type 1 diabetes patients.

This clone came up a few times. Its specificity is unknown. The isolated RNA, all of it, was reverse transcribed, so expressed TCRB transcripts were what got sequenced. Here immunoSEQ multiplex PCR was the method, and the copy in TCRdb shows in-frame clones only, minus some. The sample lists some 370,000 clones, 8.5% to 10% occurring once. This sequence originates from a man aged 30 to 39 with type 1 diabetes. V usage is TRBV11-2 and J usage is TRBJ1-1, with a possible D match to TRBD1 (6 bases). Input material: central memory CD4+ T cells from blood. The CDR3 DNA reads TGTGCCAGCAGCTTAGTTCTTGGACAGCGAGCTTTCTTT. Translating it yields CASSLVLGQRAFF. Full variable domain (rest looked up from reference TRBV11-2 and TRBJ1-1): EAGVAQSPRYKIIEKRQSVAFWCNPISGHATLYWYQQILGQGPKLLIQFQNNGVVDDSQLPKDRFSAERLKGVDSTLKIQPAKLEDSAVYLCASSLVLGQRAFFGQGTRLTVV.